A single T cell receptor beta chain is shown here with its context. The antigen is undetermined. V dropped 6 bases and J dropped 2 bases, with 14 bases sitting between them. CDR3 length equals 14 residues. This sample was taken from a study of blood T cells in healthy people across ages. Findings and caveats of the study: More naive CD4+ cells and higher diversity marked long-lived donors relative to aged donors.

Through a sample-barcoded 5' primer and a J-beta primer mix, a second PCR was run for roughly 6 to 11 cycles. Each of the cDNA molecules was tagged by a template-switch adaptor with 12 random nucleotides. Individual samples furnished no less than 3 million CDR3-containing paired-end reads apiece. TCRdb re-called the 5' RACE reads through MiXCR, storing one row per CDR3 protein. The data hold around 1,600,000 distinct CDR3 sequences, with approximately 42% observed a single time. The chain carries TRBV12-3 or TRBV12-4 and TRBJ2-7, with D tentatively TRBD1 or TRBD2 (5 bases each). The sequence derives from a woman aged 18-30 years in good health. The sequencing sample was made of blood. Here the CDR3 DNA reads TGTGCCAGCAGCCTTTGGGGACGAACCTACGAGCAGTACTTC. Encoded protein: CASSLWGRTYEQYF.